This section outlines one TCR beta chain sequence together with its context. Antigen specificity is unknown. This sample is part of a study of stem cell transplantation in POMP-related autoinflammatory disease. General observations from the study: Across all analyzed T-cell subsets, patients with PRAID tended toward reduced diversity and increased clonality.

Trimming took 1 base from V and 0 from J, leaving 4 bases between them. Germline loops: CDR1 GTSNPN, CDR2 SVGIG (reference sequence). This CDR3 region has 14 residues. PRAID featured immunodeficiency plus autoinflammation. The table came from immunoSEQ multiplex PCR; TCRdb's copy has only in-frame clones and leaves some out. The table shows tens of thousands of clones, with about nine tenths occurring only once. The rearrangement uses TRBV30 and TRBJ1-6; D unclear. This sequence originates from a human patient with POMP-related autoinflammation and immune dysregulation (PRAID). Some T cells may be the graft donor's. Sample: CD4+ T cells from PBMCs, taken after stem cell transplantation. This chain's CDR3 is CAWSGSSYNSPLHF. CDR3 DNA sequence: TGTGCCTGGAGTGGAAGCTCCTATAATTCACCCCTCCACTTT.